What follows are 9 T cell receptor beta chains derived from one specimen sequenced in a study of T cell responses to AZD1222 COVID-19 vaccine. Some clones are missing from TCRdb's copy, which holds only in-frame ones; the method was immunoSEQ multiplex PCR. The sample includes about 120,000 clones, about nine tenths of them seen just once. The source was peripheral blood, collected 28 days after the second dose of the MenACWY control vaccine. The receptor source for this set is an adult who received the MenACWY meningococcal vaccine as a control.

The chain links TRBV14 to TRBJ1-1; D is perhaps TRBD1 (6 bases). V shed 4 bases and J shed 0 bases, with 12 bases lying between them. CDR1 is SGHDN, CDR2 FVKESK, per germline. This CDR3 comprises 15 residues. The CDR3 bases are TGTGCCAGCAGCCGTGGACAGATCATGAACACTGAAGCTTTCTTT. Encoded protein: CASSRGQIMNTEAFF.

This sequence joins TRBV5-1 and TRBJ1-2; 8 bases match TRBD1. This CDR3 is built from 15 residues. Germline V CDR1 and CDR2: SGHRS, YFSETQ. Trimming took 2 bases from V and 0 from J; bases not matched to a gene: 3. In DNA form, the CDR3 reads TGCGCCAGCAGCTTCGGCAGGGGGCCTAACTATGGCTACACCTTC. Protein sequence: CASSFGRGPNYGYTF.

V usage is TRBV2 and J usage is TRBJ2-4; 7 nucleotides line up with TRBD2. The J segment lost 3 bases and the V segment lost 0 bases, leaving 17 bases of the junction unmatched. CDR1 is SNHLY and CDR2 is FYNNEI in the germline V gene. The CDR3 runs 20 residues. This CDR3 is CASSEARGLRSGTIKNIQYF. In DNA form, the CDR3 reads TGTGCCAGCAGTGAAGCGCGGGGATTAAGAAGCGGGACTATCAAAAACATTCAGTACTTC.

This chain joins TRBV13 and TRBJ2-3; 14 positions match TRBD2. CDR3 length: 18 residues. Germline loops: CDR1 PRHDT, CDR2 FYEKMQ (reference sequence). Trimming at V came to 5 bases and at J to 0 bases, leaving 7 bases not matched to a gene. The CDR3 bases are TGTGCCAGCAGCACCAGACTAGCGGGAGGGTCCAGCACAGATACGCAGTATTTT. It yields the protein CASSTRLAGGSSTDTQYF.

This clone was counted a few times. The chain uses TRBV11-1 and TRBJ1-2, with 8 bases fitting TRBD1. V was clipped by 4 bases and J by 0 bases; unmatched bases: 4. Germline V lookup: CDR1 SGHAT, CDR2 FQDESV (reference sequence). This CDR3 is 15 amino acids long. CDR3 DNA: TGTGCCAGCAGCTCGCAGGACAGGGCTAACTATGGCTACACCTTC. Its protein product is CASSSQDRANYGYTF.

The table lists this clone with a few counts. The chain links TRBV7-2 to TRBJ2-1, with unresolved D. The V end lost 2 bases, the J end lost 8 bases, and 13 bases lay between the germline ends. The CDR3 runs to 14 residues. Germline lookup yields CDR1 SGHTA and CDR2 FQGNSA. The CDR3 region is CASSLMVAAYEQFF. CDR3 DNA: TGTGCCAGCAGCTTAATGGTTGCGGCTTATGAGCAGTTCTTC.

The chain combines TRBV7-7 with TRBJ1-1, with D unclear. V was cut by 1 base and J by 1 base, with 4 bases left in between. Germline V gene sequence: CDR1 SSHAT, CDR2 FNYEAQ (reference sequence). CDR3 length: 13 residues. The CDR3, as DNA: TGTGCCAGCAGCTTAGGCGCGAACACTGAAGCTTTCTTT. The encoded protein is CASSLGANTEAFF.

The rearrangement uses TRBV2 and TRBJ2-1; 7 bases map to TRBD2. The germline gives CDR1 SNHLY, CDR2 FYNNEI. J was trimmed by 5 bases and V by 7 bases; bases with no gene match: 5. The CDR3 loop spans 13 amino acids. The CDR3 region is CASTGLENNEQFF. In DNA, the CDR3 is TGTGCCAGCACCGGACTAGAGAACAATGAGCAGTTCTTC.

The chain is built from TRBV6-1 and TRBJ1-5; no definite D call. Germline assignment: CDR1 MNHNS and CDR2 SASEGT. V was pared by 1 base and J by 3 bases, with 10 bases between. This CDR3 spans 15 amino acids. In DNA, the CDR3 is TGTGCCAGCAGTGAAGACGGGAGCAACAATCAGCCCCAGCATTTT. Its translation: CASSEDGSNNQPQHF.